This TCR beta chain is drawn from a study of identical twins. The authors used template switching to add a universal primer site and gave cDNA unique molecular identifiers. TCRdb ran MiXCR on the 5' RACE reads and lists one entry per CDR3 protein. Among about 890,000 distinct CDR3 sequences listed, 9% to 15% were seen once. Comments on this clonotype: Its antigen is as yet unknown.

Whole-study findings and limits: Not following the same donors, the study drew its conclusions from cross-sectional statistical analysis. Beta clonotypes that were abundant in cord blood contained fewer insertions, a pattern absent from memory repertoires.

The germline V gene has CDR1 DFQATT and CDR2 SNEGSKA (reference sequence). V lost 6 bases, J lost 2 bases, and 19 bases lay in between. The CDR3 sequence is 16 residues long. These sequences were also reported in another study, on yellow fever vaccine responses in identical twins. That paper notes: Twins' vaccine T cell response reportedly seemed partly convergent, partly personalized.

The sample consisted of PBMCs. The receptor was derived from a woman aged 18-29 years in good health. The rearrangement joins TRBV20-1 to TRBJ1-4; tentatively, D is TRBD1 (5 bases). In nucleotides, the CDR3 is TGCAGTGCGCCGGCGTCTAGACAGTTCACTAATGAAAAACTGTTTTTT. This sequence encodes CSAPASRQFTNEKLFF.